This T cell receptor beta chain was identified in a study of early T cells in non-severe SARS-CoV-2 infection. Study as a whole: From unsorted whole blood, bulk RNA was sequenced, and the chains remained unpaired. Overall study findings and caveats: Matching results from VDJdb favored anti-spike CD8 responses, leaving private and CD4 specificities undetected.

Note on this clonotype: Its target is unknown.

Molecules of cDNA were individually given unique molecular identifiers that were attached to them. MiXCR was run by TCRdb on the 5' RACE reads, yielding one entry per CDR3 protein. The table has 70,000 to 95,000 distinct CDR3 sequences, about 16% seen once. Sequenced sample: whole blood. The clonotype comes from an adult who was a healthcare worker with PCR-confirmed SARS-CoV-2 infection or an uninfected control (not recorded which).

The CDR3 here is CASSLASGNSYEQYF. CDR3 nucleotides: TGTGCCAGCAGCTTGGCTAGCGGAAACTCCTACGAGCAGTACTTC. This chain links TRBV5-4 with TRBJ2-7, with 7 nucleotides matching TRBD2. The germline V gene encodes CDR1 SGHNT and CDR2 YYREEE (reference sequence). There are 15 residues in the CDR3. J gave up 0 bases and V 0 bases, and 3 bases lay outside the gene matches. The whole variable domain, filled in from reference TRBV5-4 and TRBJ2-7, reads ETGVTQSPTHLIKTRGQQVTLRCSSQSGHNTVSWYQQALGQGPQFIFQYYREEENGRGNFPPRFSGLQFPNYSSELNVNALELDDSALYLCASSLASGNSYEQYFGPGTRLTVT.